The T cell receptor (beta chain) under discussion was sequenced for a study of CXCR3-negative and CXCR3-positive naive CD8 T cells. Study results and limitations: Compared with CXCR3-negative naive cells, CXCR3-positive naive cells showed more hydrophobic TRB CDR3s. Between one naive subset and the other, surface CD5 was comparable, and TCR strength was inferred from TRB CDR3 properties. Naive CXCR3-negative cells resembled naive CXCR3-positive cells in TRBV-TRBJ usage; memory cells differed.

The CDR3 runs 15 residues. The V gene's germline CDR1 is SGHRS and CDR2 YFSETQ. On this clonotype itself: The target antigen is unknown.

The libraries of TRB cDNA were constructed through 5' RACE using UMI labels. TCRdb re-called the 5' RACE reads; every CDR3 protein appears as one record, without DNA. The listing records about 150,000 distinct CDR3 sequences. Sorting was done in triplicate for each CD8+ T cell subset (roughly 300,000 cells each). Naive CD8+ T cells carried a CD45RO-CCR7+CD27+CD95- phenotype. The source is a human donor in good health. Some clones in this sample may be carry-over from other donors' samples. The chain links TRBV5-1 to TRBJ2-7; TCRdb lists TRBD1, though no DNA is available to test this call. Sequencing was done on a sample of naive CXCR3+ CD8+ T cells from blood. Noted subset: CD45RO-CCR7+CD27+CD95- naive CD8+ T cells expressing CXCR3 (TNR3+). CDR3 sequence reads: CASSPTGEINYEQYF.